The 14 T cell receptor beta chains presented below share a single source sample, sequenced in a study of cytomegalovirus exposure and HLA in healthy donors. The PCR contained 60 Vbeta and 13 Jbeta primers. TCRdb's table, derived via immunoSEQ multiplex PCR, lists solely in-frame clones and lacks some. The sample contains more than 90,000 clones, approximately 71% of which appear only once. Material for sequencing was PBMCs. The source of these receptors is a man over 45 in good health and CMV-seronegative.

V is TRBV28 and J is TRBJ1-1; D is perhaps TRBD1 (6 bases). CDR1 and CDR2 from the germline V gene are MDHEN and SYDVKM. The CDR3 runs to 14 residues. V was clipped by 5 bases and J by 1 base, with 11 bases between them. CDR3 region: CASSRYRENTEAFF. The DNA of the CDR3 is TGTGCCAGCAGTAGGTACAGGGAGAACACTGAAGCTTTCTTT.

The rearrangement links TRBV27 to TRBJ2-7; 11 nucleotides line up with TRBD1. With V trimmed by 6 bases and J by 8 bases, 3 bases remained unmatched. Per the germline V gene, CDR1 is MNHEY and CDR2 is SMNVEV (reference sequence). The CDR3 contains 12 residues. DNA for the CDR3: TGTGCCAGCAGGGACAGGGGGCGCAAGCAGTACTTC. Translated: CASRDRGRKQYF.

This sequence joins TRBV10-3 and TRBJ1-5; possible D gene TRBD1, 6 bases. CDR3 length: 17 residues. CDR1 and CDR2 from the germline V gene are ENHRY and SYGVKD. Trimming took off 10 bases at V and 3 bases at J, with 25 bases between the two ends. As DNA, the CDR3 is TGTGCCACCGCGCGCCATACTGAGGACAGCTCCAATCAGCCCCAGCATTTT. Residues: CATARHTEDSSNQPQHF.

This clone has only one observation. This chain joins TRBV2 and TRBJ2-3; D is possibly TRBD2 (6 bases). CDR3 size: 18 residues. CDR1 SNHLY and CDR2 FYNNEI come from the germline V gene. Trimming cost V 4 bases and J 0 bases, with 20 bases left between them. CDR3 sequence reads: CASSVHFRTTASTDTQYF. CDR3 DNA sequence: TGTGCCAGCAGTGTCCACTTTAGGACTACCGCTAGCACAGATACGCAGTATTTT. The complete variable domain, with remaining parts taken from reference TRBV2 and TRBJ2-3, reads EPEVTQTPSHQVTQMGQEVILRCVPISNHLYFYWYRQILGQKVEFLVSFYNNEISEKSEIFDDQFSVERPDGSNFTLKIRSTKLEDSAMYFCASSVHFRTTASTDTQYFGPGTRLTVL.

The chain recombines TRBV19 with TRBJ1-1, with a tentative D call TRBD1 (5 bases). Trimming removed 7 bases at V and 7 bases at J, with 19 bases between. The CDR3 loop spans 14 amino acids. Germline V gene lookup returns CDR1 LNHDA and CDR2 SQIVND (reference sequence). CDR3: CASTPRRGWFEAFF. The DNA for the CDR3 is TGTGCCAGTACCCCCAGGAGGGGTTGGTTTGAAGCTTTCTTT.

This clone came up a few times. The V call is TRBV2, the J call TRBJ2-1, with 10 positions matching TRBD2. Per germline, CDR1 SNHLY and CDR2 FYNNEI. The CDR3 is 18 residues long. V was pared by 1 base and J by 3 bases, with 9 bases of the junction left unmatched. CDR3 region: CASSEGPPGTSDYNEQFF. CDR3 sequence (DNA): TGTGCCAGCAGTGAAGGTCCCCCCGGGACTAGCGACTACAATGAGCAGTTCTTC. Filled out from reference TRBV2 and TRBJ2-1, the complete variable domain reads EPEVTQTPSHQVTQMGQEVILRCVPISNHLYFYWYRQILGQKVEFLVSFYNNEISEKSEIFDDQFSVERPDGSNFTLKIRSTKLEDSAMYFCASSEGPPGTSDYNEQFFGPGTRLTVL.

CDR3 in amino acids: CASSDGLAGDTQYF. The CDR3 DNA is TGTGCCAGCAGTGACGGGCTAGCGGGAGATACGCAGTATTTT. V is TRBV2 and J is TRBJ2-3; TRBD2 agrees at 8 bases. The CDR3 consists of 14 residues. Germline V gene lookup returns CDR1 SNHLY and CDR2 FYNNEI. The ends lost 3 bases at V and 5 bases at J; junction bases unmatched: 4. The entire variable domain, with the rest obtained from reference TRBV2 and TRBJ2-3, is as follows: EPEVTQTPSHQVTQMGQEVILRCVPISNHLYFYWYRQILGQKVEFLVSFYNNEISEKSEIFDDQFSVERPDGSNFTLKIRSTKLEDSAMYFCASSDGLAGDTQYFGPGTRLTVL.

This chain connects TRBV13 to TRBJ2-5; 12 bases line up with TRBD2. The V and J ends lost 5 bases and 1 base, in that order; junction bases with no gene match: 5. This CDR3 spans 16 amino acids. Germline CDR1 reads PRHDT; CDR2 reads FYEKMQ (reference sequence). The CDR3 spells CASSARLAGAQETQYF. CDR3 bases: TGTGCCAGCAGCGCCAGACTAGCGGGAGCCCAAGAGACCCAGTACTTC.

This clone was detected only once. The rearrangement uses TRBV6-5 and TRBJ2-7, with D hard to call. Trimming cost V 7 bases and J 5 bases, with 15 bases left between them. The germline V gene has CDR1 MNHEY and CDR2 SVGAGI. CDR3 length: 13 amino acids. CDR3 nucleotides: TGTGCCAGCACCGTACCCGGGTTCAACGAGCAGTACTTC. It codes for CASTVPGFNEQYF.

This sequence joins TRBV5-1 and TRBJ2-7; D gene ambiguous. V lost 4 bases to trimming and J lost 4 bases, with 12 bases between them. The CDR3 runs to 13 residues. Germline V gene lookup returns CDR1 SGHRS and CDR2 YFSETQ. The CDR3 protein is CASSIVADYEQYF. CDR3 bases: TGCGCCAGCAGCATTGTGGCGGATTACGAGCAGTACTTC.

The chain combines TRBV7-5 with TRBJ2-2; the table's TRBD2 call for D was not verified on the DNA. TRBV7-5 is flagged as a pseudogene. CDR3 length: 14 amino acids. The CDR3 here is CPSGAGVYTGELFF. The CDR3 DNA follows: TGTCCCAGCGGGGCGGGGGTGTACACCGGGGAGCTGTTTTTT.

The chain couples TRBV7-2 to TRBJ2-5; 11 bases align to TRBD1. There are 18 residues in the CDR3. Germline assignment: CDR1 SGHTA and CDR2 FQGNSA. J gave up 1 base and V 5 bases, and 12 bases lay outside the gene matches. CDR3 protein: CASSPQPAGTGGQETQYF. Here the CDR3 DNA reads TGTGCCAGCAGCCCGCAACCCGCCGGGACAGGGGGCCAAGAGACCCAGTACTTC.

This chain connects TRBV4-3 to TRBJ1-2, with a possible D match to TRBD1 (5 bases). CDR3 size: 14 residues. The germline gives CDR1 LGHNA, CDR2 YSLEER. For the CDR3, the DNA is TGCGCTTCTGGGGTCGGGGGGGAAGGCTATGGCTACACCTTC. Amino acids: CASGVGGEGYGYTF.

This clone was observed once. CDR3 loop: CASSVGLANIQYF. CDR3 DNA: TGTGCCAGCAGTGTAGGGCTAGCCAACATTCAGTACTTC. The V call is TRBV2, the J call TRBJ2-4; a weak D match, TRBD2 (5 bases). V was pared by 4 bases and J by 7 bases, with 11 bases between. The CDR3 length is 13 residues. Germline CDR1 and CDR2: SNHLY and FYNNEI.